What follows describes a single T cell receptor beta chain. The sample carries other DNA sequences with the same CDR3. Sample treatment: roughly 19 received Ad26.COV2.S at low or high dose, single or two shots; roughly five received placebo; per-sample allocation not given. On day 63 after the first injection, vaccine and placebo recipients gave samples. V lost 1 base and J 6 bases, leaving 10 bases between the germline ends. Germline lookup yields CDR1 SGHAT and CDR2 FQNNGV. The CDR3 consists of 14 residues. Assay used: immunoSEQ multiplex PCR; TCRdb lists only in-frame clones, some missing. The sample records about 440,000 clones, roughly 89% being singletons. The data stem from a study of Ad26.COV2.S vaccination and SARS-CoV-2 variants. Across the study: The donor was enrolled in the Ad26.COV2.S arm of the COV1001 trial. The authors gave Ad26.COV2.S intramuscularly, either once or twice 56 days apart.

Here the sequenced sample was peripheral blood, taken in a trial of Ad26.COV2.S vaccine versus placebo. This chain joins TRBV11-2 and TRBJ2-1; a weak D match, TRBD2 (6 bases). This sequence was found in a person between 18 and 65 years old who received the Ad26.COV2.S COVID-19 vaccine or a placebo. CDR3: CASSLASGLNEQFF. The CDR3 region has the DNA TGTGCCAGCAGCTTAGCGTCGGGACTCAATGAGCAGTTCTTC.